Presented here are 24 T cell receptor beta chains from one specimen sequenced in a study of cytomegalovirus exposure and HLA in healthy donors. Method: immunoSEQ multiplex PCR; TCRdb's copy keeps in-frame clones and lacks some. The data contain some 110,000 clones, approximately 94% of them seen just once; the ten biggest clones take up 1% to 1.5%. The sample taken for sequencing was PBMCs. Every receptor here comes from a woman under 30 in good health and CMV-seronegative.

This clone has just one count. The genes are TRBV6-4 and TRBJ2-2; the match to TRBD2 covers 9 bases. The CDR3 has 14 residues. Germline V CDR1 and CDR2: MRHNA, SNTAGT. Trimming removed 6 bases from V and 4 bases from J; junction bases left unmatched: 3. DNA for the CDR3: TGTGCCAGCAGCCAACTAGCGGGCACCGGGGAGCTGTTTTTT. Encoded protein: CASSQLAGTGELFF.

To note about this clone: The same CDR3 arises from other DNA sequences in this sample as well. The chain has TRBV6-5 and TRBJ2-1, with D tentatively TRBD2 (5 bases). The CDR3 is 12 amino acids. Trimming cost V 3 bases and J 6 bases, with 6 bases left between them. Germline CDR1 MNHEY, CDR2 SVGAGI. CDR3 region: CASSYGGNEQFF. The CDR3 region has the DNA TGTGCCAGCAGTTATGGAGGCAATGAGCAGTTCTTC.

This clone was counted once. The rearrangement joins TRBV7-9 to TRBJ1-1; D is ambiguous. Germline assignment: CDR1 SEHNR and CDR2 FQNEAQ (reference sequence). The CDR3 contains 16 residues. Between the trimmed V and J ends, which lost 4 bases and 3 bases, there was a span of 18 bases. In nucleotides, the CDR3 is TGTGCCAGCAGCTCAATCCGCGGGTTTGGAGACACTGAAGCTTTCTTT. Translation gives CASSSIRGFGDTEAFF.

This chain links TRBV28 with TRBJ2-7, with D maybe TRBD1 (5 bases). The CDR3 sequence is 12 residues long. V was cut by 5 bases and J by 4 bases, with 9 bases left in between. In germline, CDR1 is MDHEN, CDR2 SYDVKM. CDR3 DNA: TGTGCCAGCAGTGGGGCCCATTACGAGCAGTACTTC. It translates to CASSGAHYEQYF.

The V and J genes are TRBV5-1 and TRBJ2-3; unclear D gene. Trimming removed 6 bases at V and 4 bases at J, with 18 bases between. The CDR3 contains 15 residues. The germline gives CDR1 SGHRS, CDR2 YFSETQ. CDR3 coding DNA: TGCGCCAGCAAGTATAGCAATGTTATCTCAGATACGCAGTATTTT. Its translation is CASKYSNVISDTQYF.

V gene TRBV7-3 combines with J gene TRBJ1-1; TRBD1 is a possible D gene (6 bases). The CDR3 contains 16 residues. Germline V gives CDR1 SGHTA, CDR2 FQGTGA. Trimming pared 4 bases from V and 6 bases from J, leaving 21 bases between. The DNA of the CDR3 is TGTGCCAGCAGCTCCACACTAGGGGGGGTGGTTCCTGAAGCTTTCTTT. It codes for CASSSTLGGVVPEAFF.

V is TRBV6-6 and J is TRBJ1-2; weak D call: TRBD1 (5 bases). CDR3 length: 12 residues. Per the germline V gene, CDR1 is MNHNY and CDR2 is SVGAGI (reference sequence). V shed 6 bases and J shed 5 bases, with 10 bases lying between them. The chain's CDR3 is CASSQGLYGYTF. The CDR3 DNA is TGTGCCAGCAGCCAGGGACTATATGGCTACACCTTC.

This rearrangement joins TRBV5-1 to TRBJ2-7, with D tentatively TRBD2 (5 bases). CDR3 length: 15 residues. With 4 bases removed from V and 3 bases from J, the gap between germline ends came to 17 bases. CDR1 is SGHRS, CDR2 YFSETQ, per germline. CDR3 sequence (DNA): TGCGCCAGCAGCCCCGTTAATGGAGGAAACTACGAGCAGTACTTC. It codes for CASSPVNGGNYEQYF.

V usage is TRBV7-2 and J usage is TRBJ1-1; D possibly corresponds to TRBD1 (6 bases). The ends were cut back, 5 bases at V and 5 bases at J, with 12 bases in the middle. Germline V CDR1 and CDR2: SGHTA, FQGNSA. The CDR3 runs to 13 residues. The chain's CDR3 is CASSATGYTEAFF. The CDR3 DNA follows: TGTGCCAGCAGCGCCACAGGGTATACTGAAGCTTTCTTT. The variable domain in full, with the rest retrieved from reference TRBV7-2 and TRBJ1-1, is GAGVSQSPSNKVTEKGKDVELRCDPISGHTALYWYRQSLGQGLEFLIYFQGNSAPDKSGLPSDRFSAERTGGSVSTLTIQRTQQEDSAVYLCASSATGYTEAFFGQGTRLTVV.

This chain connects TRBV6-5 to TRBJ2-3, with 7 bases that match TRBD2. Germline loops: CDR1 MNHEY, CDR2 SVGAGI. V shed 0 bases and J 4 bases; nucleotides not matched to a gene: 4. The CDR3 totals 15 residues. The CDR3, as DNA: TGTGCCAGCAGTTACTCGCCCAGCGGGGCAGATACGCAGTATTTT. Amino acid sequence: CASSYSPSGADTQYF.

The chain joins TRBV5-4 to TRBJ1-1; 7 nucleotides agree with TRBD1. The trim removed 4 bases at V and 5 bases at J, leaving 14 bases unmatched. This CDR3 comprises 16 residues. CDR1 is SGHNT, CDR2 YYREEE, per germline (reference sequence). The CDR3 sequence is CASSLLGDPRGTEAFF. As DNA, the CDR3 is TGTGCCAGCAGCCTCCTAGGGGACCCCAGGGGGACTGAAGCTTTCTTT.

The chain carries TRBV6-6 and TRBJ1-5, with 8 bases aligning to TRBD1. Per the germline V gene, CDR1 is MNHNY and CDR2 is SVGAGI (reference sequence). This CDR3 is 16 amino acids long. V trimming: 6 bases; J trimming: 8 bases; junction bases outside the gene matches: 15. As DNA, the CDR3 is TGTGCCAGCAGAGCAGGGGGCGGGTTTCAATCTGAGCCCCAGCATTTT. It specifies CASRAGGGFQSEPQHF.

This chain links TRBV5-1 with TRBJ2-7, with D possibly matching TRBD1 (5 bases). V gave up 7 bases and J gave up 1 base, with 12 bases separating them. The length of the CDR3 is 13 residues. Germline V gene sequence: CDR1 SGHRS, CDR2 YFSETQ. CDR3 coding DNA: TGCGCCAGCGGGGCGGTGGGTTCCTACGAGCAGTACTTC. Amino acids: CASGAVGSYEQYF. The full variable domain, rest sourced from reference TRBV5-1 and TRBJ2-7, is KAGVTQTPRYLIKTRGQQVTLSCSPISGHRSVSWYQQTPGQGLQFLFEYFSETQRNKGNFPGRFSGRQFSNSRSEMNVSTLELGDSALYLCASGAVGSYEQYFGPGTRLTVT.

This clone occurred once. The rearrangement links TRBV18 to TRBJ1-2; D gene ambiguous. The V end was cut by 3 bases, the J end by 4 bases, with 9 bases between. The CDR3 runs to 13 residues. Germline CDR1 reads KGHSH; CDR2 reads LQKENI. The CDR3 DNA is TGTGCCAGCTCACCTGACGAGGGCTATGGCTACACCTTC. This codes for CASSPDEGYGYTF.

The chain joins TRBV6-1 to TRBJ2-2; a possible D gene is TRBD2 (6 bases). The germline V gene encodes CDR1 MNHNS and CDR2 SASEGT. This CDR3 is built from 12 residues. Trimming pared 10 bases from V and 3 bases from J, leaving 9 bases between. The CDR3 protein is CATGTYTGELFF. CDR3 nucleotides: TGTGCCACCGGGACTTACACCGGGGAGCTGTTTTTT.

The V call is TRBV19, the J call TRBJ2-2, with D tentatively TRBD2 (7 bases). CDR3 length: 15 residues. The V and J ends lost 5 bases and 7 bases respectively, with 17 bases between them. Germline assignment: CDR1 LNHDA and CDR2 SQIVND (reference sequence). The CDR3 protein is CASSLTRGAGGELFF. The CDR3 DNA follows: TGTGCCAGTAGTCTAACCCGGGGGGCTGGCGGGGAGCTGTTTTTT. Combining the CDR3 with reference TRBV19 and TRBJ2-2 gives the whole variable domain DGGITQSPKYLFRKEGQNVTLSCEQNLNHDAMYWYRQDPGQGLRLIYYSQIVNDFQKGDIAEGYSVSREKKESFPLTVTSAQKNPTAFYLCASSLTRGAGGELFFGEGSRLTVL.

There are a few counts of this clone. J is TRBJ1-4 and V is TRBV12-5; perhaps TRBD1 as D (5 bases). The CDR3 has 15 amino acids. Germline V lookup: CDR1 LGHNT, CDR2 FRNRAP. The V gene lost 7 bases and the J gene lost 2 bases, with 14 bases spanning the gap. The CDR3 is CASVLQGRTNEKLFF. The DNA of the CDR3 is TGTGCTAGTGTCCTCCAGGGTCGCACTAATGAAAAACTGTTTTTT.

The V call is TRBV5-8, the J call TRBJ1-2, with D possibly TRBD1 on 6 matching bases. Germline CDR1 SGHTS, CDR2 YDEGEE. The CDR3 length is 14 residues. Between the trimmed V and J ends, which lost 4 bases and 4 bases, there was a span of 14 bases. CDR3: CASSVGGGGYGYTF. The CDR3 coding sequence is TGTGCCAGCAGCGTGGGGGGCGGCGGCTATGGCTACACCTTC.

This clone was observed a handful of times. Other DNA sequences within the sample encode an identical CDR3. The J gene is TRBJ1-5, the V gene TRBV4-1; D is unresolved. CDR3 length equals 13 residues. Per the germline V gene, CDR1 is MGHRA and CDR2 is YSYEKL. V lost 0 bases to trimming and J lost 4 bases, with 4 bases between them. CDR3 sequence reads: CASSQDPNQPQHF. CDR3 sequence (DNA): TGCGCCAGCAGCCAAGATCCTAATCAGCCCCAGCATTTT.

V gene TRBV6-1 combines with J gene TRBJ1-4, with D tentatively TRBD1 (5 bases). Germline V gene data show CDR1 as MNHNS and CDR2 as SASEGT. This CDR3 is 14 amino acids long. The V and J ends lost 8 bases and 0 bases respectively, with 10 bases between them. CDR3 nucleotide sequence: TGTGCCAGCGGCACAGGTGCAACTAATGAAAAACTGTTTTTT. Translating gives CASGTGATNEKLFF.

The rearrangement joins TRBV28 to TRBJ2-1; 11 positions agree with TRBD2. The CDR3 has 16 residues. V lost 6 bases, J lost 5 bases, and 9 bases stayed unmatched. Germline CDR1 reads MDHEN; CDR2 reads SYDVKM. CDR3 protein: CASSLTSGTLHNEQFF. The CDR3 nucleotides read TGTGCCAGCAGCTTGACTAGCGGGACTCTACACAATGAGCAGTTCTTC.

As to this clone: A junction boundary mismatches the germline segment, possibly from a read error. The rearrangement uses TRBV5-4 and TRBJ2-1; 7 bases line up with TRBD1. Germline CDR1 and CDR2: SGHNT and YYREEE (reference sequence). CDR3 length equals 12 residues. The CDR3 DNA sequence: TGTGCCAGCAGTTTAGTACAGGGGCCGGGGCTCTTC. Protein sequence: CASSLVQGPGLF.

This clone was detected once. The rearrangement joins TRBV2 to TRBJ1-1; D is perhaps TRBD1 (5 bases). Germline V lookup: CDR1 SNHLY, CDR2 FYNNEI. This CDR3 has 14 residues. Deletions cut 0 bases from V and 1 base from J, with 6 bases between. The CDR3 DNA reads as TGTGCCAGCAGTGAAGCGGGGGGGAACACTGAAGCTTTCTTT. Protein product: CASSEAGGNTEAFF. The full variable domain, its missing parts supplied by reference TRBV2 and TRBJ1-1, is EPEVTQTPSHQVTQMGQEVILRCVPISNHLYFYWYRQILGQKVEFLVSFYNNEISEKSEIFDDQFSVERPDGSNFTLKIRSTKLEDSAMYFCASSEAGGNTEAFFGQGTRLTVV.

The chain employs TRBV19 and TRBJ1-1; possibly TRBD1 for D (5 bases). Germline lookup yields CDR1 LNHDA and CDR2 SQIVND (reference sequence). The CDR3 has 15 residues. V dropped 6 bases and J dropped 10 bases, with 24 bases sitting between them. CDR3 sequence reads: CASSPQAGPTGGAFF. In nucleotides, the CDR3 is TGTGCCAGTAGCCCTCAGGCCGGCCCGACGGGGGGAGCTTTCTTT.